What follows describes a single T cell receptor (beta chain). This specimen belongs to a study of blood T cell repertoires in COVID-19. Assay: immunoSEQ multiplex PCR; the TCRdb copy retains only in-frame clones and omits some. This table holds fewer than 200,000 clones, more than 65% found once. After removal of 4 bases from V and 3 bases from J, the junction contained 9 bases not matched to a gene. The CDR3 runs 16 residues. The germline V gene has CDR1 MNHEY and CDR2 SMNVEV (reference sequence). This sequence joins TRBV27 and TRBJ2-3; 8 bases are a match to TRBD2. The TCR originated in a man between 60 and 75 years old who had recovered from COVID-19. Sequenced input: PBMCs or T cells enriched from blood (not recorded which). The chain's CDR3 is CASSSFSGRGTDTQYF. The CDR3 DNA is TGTGCCAGCAGTTCCTTCTCCGGGAGGGGGACAGATACGCAGTATTTT.